Following are 16 T cell receptor beta chains from one sample sequenced in a study of T cell responses to AZD1222 COVID-19 vaccine. Using immunoSEQ multiplex PCR, the repertoire was profiled, and TCRdb retains in-frame clones only, with some absent. This sample yields 150,000 to 200,000 clones, of which approximately 95% are seen a single time; about 3.9% belongs to the top ten. Material: peripheral blood, obtained on day 0 of AZD1222 vaccination. Source of these receptors: an adult in good health.

The J gene is TRBJ2-3, the V gene TRBV29-1; TRBD2 aligns across 11 bases. CDR3 length: 14 residues. Trimming at V came to 8 bases and at J to 3 bases, leaving 7 bases not matched to a gene. CDR1 SQVTM and CDR2 ANQGSEA come from the germline V gene. In DNA, the CDR3 is TGCAGCTTTCTGGGGACTAGCGGTACAGATACGCAGTATTTT. This translates into CSFLGTSGTDTQYF.

The chain employs TRBV4-1 and TRBJ1-6, with 8 bases aligning to TRBD1. The V segment lost 0 bases and the J segment 7 bases; nucleotides outside the gene matches: 11. The germline gives CDR1 MGHRA, CDR2 YSYEKL. The CDR3 spans 18 residues. The CDR3 sequence is CASSQDPSGGSLNSPLHF. The CDR3 nucleotides read TGCGCCAGCAGCCAAGACCCCTCAGGGGGCTCGTTAAATTCACCCCTCCACTTT.

This clone appeared a few times. The rearrangement links TRBV10-1 to TRBJ1-4, with a tentative D call TRBD1 (5 bases). Germline CDR1 reads WNHNN; CDR2 reads SYGVQD (reference sequence). The CDR3 has 13 amino acids. V gave up 8 bases and J gave up 4 bases, with 11 bases separating them. This CDR3 is CASSDKSNEKLFF. The CDR3 bases are TGCGCCAGCTCGGACAAGAGTAATGAAAAACTGTTTTTT.

This sequence joins TRBV30 and TRBJ1-1; 7 bases line up with TRBD1. The CDR3 is 12 amino acids. Germline trimming cut 5 bases from V and 9 bases from J; bases unmatched to any gene: 9. In germline, CDR1 is GTSNPN, CDR2 SVGIG (reference sequence). Here the CDR3 DNA reads TGTGCCTGGGAGGTTTGGGACAGCAAAGCTTTCTTT. Amino acid sequence: CAWEVWDSKAFF.

V and J are TRBV5-4 and TRBJ1-6, with D perhaps matching TRBD1 (6 bases). The CDR3 is 19 residues long. Per the germline V gene, CDR1 is SGHNT and CDR2 is YYREEE (reference sequence). The V end was cut by 0 bases, the J end by 7 bases, with 23 bases between. The CDR3 loop reads CASSLEPARGGQGNSPLHF. The CDR3 DNA reads as TGTGCCAGCAGCTTGGAGCCCGCCCGTGGGGGGCAAGGGAATTCACCCCTCCACTTT. The entire variable domain, with the rest obtained from reference TRBV5-4 and TRBJ1-6, is as follows: ETGVTQSPTHLIKTRGQQVTLRCSSQSGHNTVSWYQQALGQGPQFIFQYYREEENGRGNFPPRFSGLQFPNYSSELNVNALELDDSALYLCASSLEPARGGQGNSPLHFGNGTRLTVT.

This clone was counted a few times. The chain is built from TRBV6-1 and TRBJ2-4; D tentatively fits TRBD1 or TRBD2 (5 bases each). V was pared by 0 bases and J by 4 bases, with 19 bases between. The CDR3 loop spans 18 amino acids. The V gene's germline CDR1 is MNHNS and CDR2 SASEGT. The CDR3 DNA sequence: TGTGCCAGCAGTGAAGCGGACGAGGCGAAAGAGGGGAAAAACATTCAGTACTTC. Translating gives CASSEADEAKEGKNIQYF.

The chain couples TRBV10-2 to TRBJ1-1; D is ambiguous. The CDR3 sequence is 12 residues long. Trimming removed 3 bases from V and 0 bases from J, with 2 bases in between. Germline V lookup: CDR1 WSHSY, CDR2 SAAADI. CDR3: CASSEVNTEAFF. The CDR3 region has the DNA TGCGCCAGCAGTGAAGTGAACACTGAAGCTTTCTTT.

The chain recombines TRBV4-1 with TRBJ1-1, with D hard to call. Germline-derived CDR1 and CDR2 are MGHRA and YSYEKL. The CDR3 extends over 15 amino acids. V shed 4 bases and J shed 1 base, with 13 bases lying between them. In DNA form, the CDR3 reads TGCGCCAGCAGCCCCACCCTTCTTAGGAACACTGAAGCTTTCTTT. Protein product: CASSPTLLRNTEAFF.

This sequence joins TRBV4-1 and TRBJ2-3, with 10 bases lining up with TRBD2. CDR1 and CDR2 (germline): MGHRA, YSYEKL. J gave up 4 bases and V 0 bases, and 7 bases lay outside the gene matches. The CDR3 covers 17 residues. The CDR3 nucleotides are TGCGCCAGCAGCCAAGAGCCTAGCGGGAGAGGAGCAGATACGCAGTATTTT. This encodes CASSQEPSGRGADTQYF.

The chain carries TRBV5-6 and TRBJ1-1; D gene ambiguous. Between the trimmed V and J ends, which lost 1 base and 1 base, there was a span of 2 bases. The length of the CDR3 is 12 residues. Germline CDR1 reads SGHDT; CDR2 reads YYEEEE. The CDR3 coding sequence is TGTGCCAGCAGCTTGACGAACACTGAAGCTTTCTTT. This gives the protein CASSLTNTEAFF.

V gene TRBV15 combines with J gene TRBJ2-7; 7 bases fit TRBD1. Germline CDR1 and CDR2: LNHNV and YYDKDF (reference sequence). Germline trimming cut 1 base from V and 3 bases from J; bases unmatched to any gene: 9. The CDR3 consists of 16 residues. CDR3 DNA: TGTGCCACCAGCAGAGTGAGGACAGGAGCCTTCTACGAGCAGTACTTC. Translating it yields CATSRVRTGAFYEQYF.

The rearrangement joins TRBV19 to TRBJ1-6, with D possibly matching TRBD1 (5 bases). V was shortened by 6 bases and J by 10 bases, with 16 bases between the two germline ends. Germline V CDR1 and CDR2: LNHDA, SQIVND (reference sequence). The CDR3 consists of 14 residues. This CDR3 reads CASRPQGIDSPLHF. CDR3 in DNA: TGTGCCAGTAGGCCGCAGGGTATTGACTCACCCCTCCACTTT.

CDR3 DNA: TGTGCCAGCACCCCGTCCGGGGGGGCGATCAATGAGCAGTTCTTC. It translates to CASTPSGGAINEQFF. The chain uses TRBV6-4 and TRBJ2-1; 8 positions match TRBD2. The CDR3 is 15 residues long. Germline lookup yields CDR1 MRHNA and CDR2 SNTAGT. The ends lost 7 bases at V and 6 bases at J; junction bases unmatched: 11.

V is TRBV18 and J is TRBJ1-6; TRBD1 matches 7 bases. Germline loops: CDR1 KGHSH, CDR2 LQKENI. The J segment lost 0 bases and the V segment lost 3 bases, leaving 8 bases of the junction unmatched. The CDR3 runs to 18 residues. The chain's CDR3 is CASSPFPRGSSYNSPLHF. CDR3 coding DNA: TGTGCCAGCTCACCTTTCCCCAGGGGGAGCTCCTATAATTCACCCCTCCACTTT.

V and J are TRBV24-1 and TRBJ2-2; D uncertain. Trimming pared 6 bases from V and 7 bases from J, leaving 8 bases between. The length of the CDR3 is 12 residues. CDR1 and CDR2 (germline): KGHDR, SFDVKD. The chain's CDR3 is CATSKPGGELFF. The CDR3 coding sequence is TGTGCCACCAGTAAACCGGGCGGGGAGCTGTTTTTT.

The CDR3: CASSYQDSPPEAFF. The CDR3 DNA is TGCGCCAGCAGCTACCAAGACAGCCCCCCTGAAGCTTTCTTT. J is TRBJ1-1 and V is TRBV4-1; TRBD1 might be the D (5 bases). The CDR3 consists of 14 residues. The ends were cut back, 5 bases at V and 6 bases at J, with 16 bases in the middle. Germline V CDR1 and CDR2: MGHRA, YSYEKL.